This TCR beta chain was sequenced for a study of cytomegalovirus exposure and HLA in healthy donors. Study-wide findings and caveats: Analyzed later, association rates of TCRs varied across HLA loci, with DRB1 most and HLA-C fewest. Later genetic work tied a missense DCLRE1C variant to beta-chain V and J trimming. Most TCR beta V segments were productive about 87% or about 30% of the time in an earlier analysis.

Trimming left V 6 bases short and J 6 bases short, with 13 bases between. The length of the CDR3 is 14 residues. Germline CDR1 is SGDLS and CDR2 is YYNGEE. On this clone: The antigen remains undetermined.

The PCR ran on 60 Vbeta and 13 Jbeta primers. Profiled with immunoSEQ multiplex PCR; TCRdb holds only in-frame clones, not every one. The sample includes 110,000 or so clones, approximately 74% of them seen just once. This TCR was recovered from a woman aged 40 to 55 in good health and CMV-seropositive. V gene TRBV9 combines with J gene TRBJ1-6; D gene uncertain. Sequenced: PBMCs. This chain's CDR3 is CASNAGKLNSPLHF. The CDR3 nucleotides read TGTGCCAGCAACGCGGGAAAACTTAATTCACCCCTCCACTTT.